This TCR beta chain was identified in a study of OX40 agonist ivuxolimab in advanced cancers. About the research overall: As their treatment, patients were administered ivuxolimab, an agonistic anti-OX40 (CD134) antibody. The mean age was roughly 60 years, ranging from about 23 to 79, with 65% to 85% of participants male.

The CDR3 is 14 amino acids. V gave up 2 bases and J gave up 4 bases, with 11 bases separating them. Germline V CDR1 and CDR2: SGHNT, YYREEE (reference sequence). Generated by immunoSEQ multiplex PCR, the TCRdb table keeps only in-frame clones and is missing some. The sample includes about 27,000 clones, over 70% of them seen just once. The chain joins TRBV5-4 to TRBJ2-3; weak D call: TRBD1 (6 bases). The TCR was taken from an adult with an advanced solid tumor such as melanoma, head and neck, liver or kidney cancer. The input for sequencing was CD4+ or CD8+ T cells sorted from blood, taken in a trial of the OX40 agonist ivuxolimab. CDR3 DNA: TGTGCCAGCAGCTTCGACAGGTGGGCAGATACGCAGTATTTT. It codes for CASSFDRWADTQYF. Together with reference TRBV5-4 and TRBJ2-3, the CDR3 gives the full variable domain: ETGVTQSPTHLIKTRGQQVTLRCSSQSGHNTVSWYQQALGQGPQFIFQYYREEENGRGNFPPRFSGLQFPNYSSELNVNALELDDSALYLCASSFDRWADTQYFGPGTRLTVL.